Below, 21 T cell receptor beta chains from the same sample are listed, as sequenced in a study of blood T cell repertoires in COVID-19. Profiling relied on immunoSEQ multiplex PCR, and the TCRdb table lists in-frame clones only, not all of them. The data show over 90,000 clones, 84% seen once. What was sequenced was peripheral blood. These receptors originate from a human donor in a cohort sampled during active or convalescent COVID-19.

DNA of the CDR3: TGTGCCAGCAGCTCCAGGACATACATGAACACTGAAGCTTTCTTT. The encoded protein is CASSSRTYMNTEAFF. The chain has TRBV27 and TRBJ1-1; D may be TRBD1 (5 bases). The germline V gene encodes CDR1 MNHEY and CDR2 SMNVEV (reference sequence). This CDR3 region has 15 residues. The V end lost 6 bases, the J end lost 0 bases, and 14 bases lay between the germline ends.

The gene calls are TRBV14 and TRBJ2-1, with 7 bases matching TRBD2. The CDR3 sequence is 15 residues long. Looked up from germline, CDR1 is SGHDN and CDR2 is FVKESK. The ends lost 2 bases at V and 4 bases at J; junction bases unmatched: 5. The CDR3 here is CASSQFDGGYNEQFF. CDR3 in DNA: TGTGCCAGCAGCCAATTTGACGGGGGGTACAATGAGCAGTTCTTC.

The chain couples TRBV9 to TRBJ1-5; no firm D call. The CDR3 spans 14 residues. Trimming shortened V by 4 bases and J by 5 bases, and 13 bases separated the two germline ends. Germline V CDR1 and CDR2: SGDLS, YYNGEE. CDR3 sequence: CASSSGLIDQPQHF. DNA for the CDR3: TGTGCCAGCAGCTCCGGACTGATAGATCAGCCCCAGCATTTT.

The genes are TRBV5-6 and TRBJ2-7, with 13 nucleotides matching TRBD2. After removal of 4 bases from V and 2 bases from J, the junction contained 12 bases not matched to a gene. Germline CDR1 is SGHDT and CDR2 is YYEEEE. This CDR3 is built from 18 residues. The chain's CDR3 is CASSPSAGGLAGPYEQYF. The CDR3 DNA reads TGTGCCAGCAGCCCGAGTGCGGGGGGACTAGCGGGGCCCTACGAGCAGTACTTC.

This clone turned up a few times. The chain joins TRBV6-4 to TRBJ1-6, with no clear D. Trimming took off 8 bases at V and 7 bases at J, with 12 bases between the two ends. The CDR3 spans 13 residues. Germline V lookup: CDR1 MRHNA, CDR2 SNTAGT. The CDR3 loop is CASSQESNSPLHF. CDR3 nucleotide sequence: TGTGCCAGCTCTCAGGAATCCAATTCACCCCTCCACTTT.

This chain connects TRBV7-8 to TRBJ1-1, with 7 bases that match TRBD1. Unmatched junction bases numbered 2, after V lost 1 base and J lost 3 bases. The germline V gene has CDR1 SGHVS and CDR2 FQNEAQ. The CDR3 is 14 amino acids. The chain's CDR3 is CASSLETGDTEAFF. Here the CDR3 DNA reads TGTGCCAGCAGCTTAGAAACAGGGGACACTGAAGCTTTCTTT.

The V gene is TRBV5-1, the J gene TRBJ2-7; 9 bases map to TRBD1. This CDR3 region has 15 residues. The V gene end was trimmed by 3 bases and the J gene end by 3 bases; junction bases not matched to a gene: 7. CDR1 SGHRS and CDR2 YFSETQ come from the germline V gene. The CDR3 loop reads CASSSTLTGGYEQYF. The CDR3 bases are TGCGCCAGCAGCTCAACTTTGACAGGGGGCTACGAGCAGTACTTC. The full variable domain, its missing parts supplied by reference TRBV5-1 and TRBJ2-7, is KAGVTQTPRYLIKTRGQQVTLSCSPISGHRSVSWYQQTPGQGLQFLFEYFSETQRNKGNFPGRFSGRQFSNSRSEMNVSTLELGDSALYLCASSSTLTGGYEQYFGPGTRLTVT.

V is TRBV6-6 and J is TRBJ1-2, with D possibly matching TRBD1 (5 bases). The CDR3 runs 14 residues. The germline gives CDR1 MNHNY, CDR2 SVGAGI (reference sequence). V dropped 8 bases and J dropped 0 bases, with 13 bases sitting between them. CDR3 coding DNA: TGTGCCAGCGGCAACAGGATCACTAACTATGGCTACACCTTC. This encodes CASGNRITNYGYTF.

The CDR3 region is CASSTPTGGFTEAFF. CDR3 coding DNA: TGCGCCAGCAGCACTCCGACAGGGGGCTTTACTGAAGCTTTCTTT. V and J are TRBV5-1 and TRBJ1-1; 10 positions agree with TRBD1. Germline assignment: CDR1 SGHRS and CDR2 YFSETQ. The CDR3 sequence is 15 residues long. V gave up 4 bases and J gave up 5 bases; unmatched junction bases: 8.

The chain joins TRBV10-2 to TRBJ1-2; 8 bases line up with TRBD1. The CDR3 has 16 residues. Germline CDR1 and CDR2: WSHSY and SAAADI. With V trimmed by 5 bases and J by 7 bases, 15 bases remained unmatched. The CDR3 bases are TGCGCCAGCAGTCTGACAGGGGCTAGATTAGCGGGTGGCTACACCTTC. Protein product: CASSLTGARLAGGYTF.

This clone was seen just once. This sequence joins TRBV5-4 and TRBJ2-7; 8 nucleotides agree with TRBD2. Germline-derived CDR1 and CDR2 are SGHNT and YYREEE (reference sequence). V shed 0 bases and J 3 bases; nucleotides not matched to a gene: 5. The CDR3 consists of 15 residues. DNA for the CDR3: TGTGCCAGCAGCTTGGGGCGGGGGGCCCTCTACGAGCAGTACTTC. Its translation is CASSLGRGALYEQYF.

The rearrangement joins TRBV3-1 (or the pseudogene TRBV3-2) to TRBJ2-1; the match to TRBD2 covers 12 bases. V dropped 4 bases and J dropped 7; count of bases not matched to a gene: 14. CDR3 length: 18 amino acids. Germline lookup yields CDR1 LGHDT and CDR2 YNNKEL (reference sequence). CDR3 residues: CASSRPSLAGGPRNEQFF. The CDR3 DNA reads TGTGCCAGCAGCCGACCCTCCCTAGCGGGGGGGCCGAGGAATGAGCAGTTCTTC.

This chain links TRBV5-1 with TRBJ2-6; maybe TRBD2 (5 bases). V lost 3 bases and J lost 3, with 13 bases in between. This CDR3 is 16 amino acids long. Germline loops: CDR1 SGHRS, CDR2 YFSETQ. In nucleotides, the CDR3 is TGCGCCAGCAGCTCTACTGGAGGTCGTGGGGCCAACGTCCTGACTTTC. This gives the protein CASSSTGGRGANVLTF.

CDR3 in amino acids: CASSLEGGTYEQYF. The DNA for the CDR3 is TGTGCCAGCAGCTTAGAAGGAGGGACCTACGAGCAGTACTTC. The chain combines TRBV7-2 with TRBJ2-7; D possibly corresponds to TRBD2 (6 bases). CDR3 length equals 14 residues. Trimming stripped 1 base from V and 2 bases from J, with 9 bases between. From germline, CDR1 is SGHTA and CDR2 FQGNSA.

This chain links TRBV5-5 with TRBJ1-2; D may be TRBD1 (5 bases). V dropped 4 bases and J dropped 3 bases, with 13 bases sitting between them. CDR1 SGHKS and CDR2 YYEKEE come from the germline V gene (reference sequence). The CDR3 is made up of 14 amino acids. The CDR3 spells CASSGASWDYGYTF. CDR3 nucleotides: TGTGCCAGCAGCGGGGCAAGTTGGGACTATGGCTACACCTTC.

J is TRBJ1-4 and V is TRBV28; 8 bases are shared with TRBD1. The J segment lost 8 bases and the V segment lost 5 bases, leaving 10 bases of the junction unmatched. Per germline, CDR1 MDHEN and CDR2 SYDVKM. The CDR3 is 15 residues long. The CDR3 DNA is TGTGCCAGCAGTGCCCCAGGGGGCGGGGTGGAAAAACTGTTTTTT. As protein: CASSAPGGGVEKLFF.

The V gene is TRBV4-1, the J gene TRBJ2-2, with no clear D. Trimming took off 4 bases at V and 2 bases at J, with 14 bases between the two ends. In germline, CDR1 is MGHRA, CDR2 YSYEKL. CDR3 size: 16 residues. CDR3 region: CASSPRRSSNTGELFF. The CDR3 nucleotides read TGCGCCAGCAGCCCCCGACGGAGTTCTAACACCGGGGAGCTGTTTTTT.

The chain employs TRBV4-3 and TRBJ2-4, with 8 bases aligning to TRBD1. Germline V lookup: CDR1 LGHNA, CDR2 YSLEER. This CDR3 is built from 16 residues. The V segment lost 7 bases and the J segment 10 bases; nucleotides outside the gene matches: 18. CDR3 protein: CASITGGSSPPKIQYF. Here the CDR3 DNA reads TGCGCCAGCATTACAGGGGGTAGCTCACCCCCTAAAATTCAGTACTTC.

This chain links TRBV11-3 with TRBJ2-5, with no clear D. Germline V CDR1 and CDR2: SGHNT, YENEEA. The CDR3 has 13 amino acids. Trimming stripped 5 bases from V and 5 bases from J, with 12 bases between. The CDR3 bases are TGTGCCAGCAGCCCGGTAATAGTTGAGACCCAGTACTTC. This translates into CASSPVIVETQYF.

This chain links TRBV19 with TRBJ1-1, with 8 bases that match TRBD1. V was pared by 6 bases and J by 5 bases, with 8 bases of the junction left unmatched. Germline V gene lookup returns CDR1 LNHDA and CDR2 SQIVND (reference sequence). The CDR3 is made up of 14 amino acids. This CDR3 is CASRRGQGGTEAFF. The CDR3 DNA reads TGTGCCAGTAGAAGAGGACAGGGAGGGACTGAAGCTTTCTTT.

The chain has TRBV9 and TRBJ2-4; 7 bases are a match to TRBD2. The CDR3 contains 14 residues. The junction had 6 bases not matched to a gene; V was cut back by 0 bases and J by 9 bases. Germline CDR1 SGDLS, CDR2 YYNGEE. The CDR3 coding sequence is TGTGCCAGCAGCGTAGGCCCCAGGGAGGGCATTCAGTACTTC. Its translation: CASSVGPREGIQYF.